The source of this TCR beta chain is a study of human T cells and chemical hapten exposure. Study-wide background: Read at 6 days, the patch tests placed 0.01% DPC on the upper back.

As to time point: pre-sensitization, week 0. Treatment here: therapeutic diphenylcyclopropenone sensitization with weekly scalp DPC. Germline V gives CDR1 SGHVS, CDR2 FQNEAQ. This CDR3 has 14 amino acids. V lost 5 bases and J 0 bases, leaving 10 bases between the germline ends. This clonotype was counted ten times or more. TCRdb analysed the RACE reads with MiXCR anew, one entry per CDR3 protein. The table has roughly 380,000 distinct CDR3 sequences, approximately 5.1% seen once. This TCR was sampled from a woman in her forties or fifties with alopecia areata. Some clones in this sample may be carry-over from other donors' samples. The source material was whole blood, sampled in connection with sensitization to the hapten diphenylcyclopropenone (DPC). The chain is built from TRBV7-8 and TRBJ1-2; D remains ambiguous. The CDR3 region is CASSPKETNYGYTF. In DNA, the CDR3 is TGTGCCAGCAGCCCCAAAGAGACTAACTATGGCTACACCTTC. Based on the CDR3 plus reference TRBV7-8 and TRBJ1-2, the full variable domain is GAGVSQSPRYKVAKRGQDVALRCDPISGHVSLFWYQQALGQGPEFLTYFQNEAQLDKSGLPSDRFFAERPEGSVSTLKIQRTQQEDSAVYLCASSPKETNYGYTFGSGTRLTVV.